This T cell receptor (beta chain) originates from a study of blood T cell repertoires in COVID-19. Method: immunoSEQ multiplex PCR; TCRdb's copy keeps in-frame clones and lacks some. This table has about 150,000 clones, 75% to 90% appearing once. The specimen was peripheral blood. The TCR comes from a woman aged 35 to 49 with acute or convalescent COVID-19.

CDR3 sequence (DNA): TGTGCCAGCAGCAATCCGGGACAGGGAAATGAAAAACTGTTTTTT. Protein: CASSNPGQGNEKLFF. The chain couples TRBV21-1 to TRBJ1-4; no check of the table's D call, TRBD1, against the DNA was made. TRBV21-1 is termed a pseudogene. The length of the CDR3 is 15 residues.